This TCR beta chain was retrieved from a study of CXCR3-negative and CXCR3-positive naive CD8 T cells. Germline CDR1 and CDR2: SGHDN and FVKESK. The length of the CDR3 is 13 residues. UMI-tagged TRB cDNA libraries were built via 5' RACE. TCRdb re-called the 5' RACE reads and gives one entry per CDR3 protein, without DNA. This table holds about 43,000 distinct CDR3 sequences. This TCR was recovered from a human donor in good health. Some clones in this sample may be carry-over from other donors' samples. The rearrangement uses TRBV14 and TRBJ2-5. Material: memory CD8+ T cells from blood. The CDR3 spells CASSSYGEPTQYF.